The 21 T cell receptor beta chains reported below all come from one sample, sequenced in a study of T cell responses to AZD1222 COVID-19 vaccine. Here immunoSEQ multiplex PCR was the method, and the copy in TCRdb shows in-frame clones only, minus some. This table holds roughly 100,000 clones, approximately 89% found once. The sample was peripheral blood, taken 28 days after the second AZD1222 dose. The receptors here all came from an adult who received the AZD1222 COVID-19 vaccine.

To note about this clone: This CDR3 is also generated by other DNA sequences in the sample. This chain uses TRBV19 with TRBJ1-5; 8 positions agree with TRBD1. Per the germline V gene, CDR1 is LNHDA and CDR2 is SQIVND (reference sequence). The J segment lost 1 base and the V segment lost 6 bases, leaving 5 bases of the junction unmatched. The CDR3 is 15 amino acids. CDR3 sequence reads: CASSQGQGSNQPQHF. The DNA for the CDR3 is TGTGCCAGTAGCCAAGGACAGGGCAGCAATCAGCCCCAGCATTTT.

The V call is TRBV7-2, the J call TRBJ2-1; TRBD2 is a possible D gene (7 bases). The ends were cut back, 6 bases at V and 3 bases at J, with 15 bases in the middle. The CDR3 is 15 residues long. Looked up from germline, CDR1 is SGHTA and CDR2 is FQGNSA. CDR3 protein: CASRKGGGNYNEQFF. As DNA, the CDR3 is TGTGCCAGCAGAAAAGGGGGGGGGAACTACAATGAGCAGTTCTTC. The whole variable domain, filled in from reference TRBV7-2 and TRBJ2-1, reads GAGVSQSPSNKVTEKGKDVELRCDPISGHTALYWYRQSLGQGLEFLIYFQGNSAPDKSGLPSDRFSAERTGGSVSTLTIQRTQQEDSAVYLCASRKGGGNYNEQFFGPGTRLTVL.

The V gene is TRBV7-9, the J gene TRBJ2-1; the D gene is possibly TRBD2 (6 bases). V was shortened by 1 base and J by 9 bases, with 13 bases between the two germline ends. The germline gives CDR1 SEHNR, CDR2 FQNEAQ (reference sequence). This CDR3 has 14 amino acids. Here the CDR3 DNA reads TGTGCCAGCAGCTTAGAACTAGCCTCCAGTGAGCAGTTCTTC. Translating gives CASSLELASSEQFF.

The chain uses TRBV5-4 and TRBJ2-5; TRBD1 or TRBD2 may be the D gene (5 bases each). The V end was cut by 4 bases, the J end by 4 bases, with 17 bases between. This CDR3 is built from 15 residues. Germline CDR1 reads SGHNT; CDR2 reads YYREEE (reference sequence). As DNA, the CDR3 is TGTGCCAGCAGCCTTCTGTCGGGACCCGGAGAGACCCAGTACTTC. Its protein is CASSLLSGPGETQYF.

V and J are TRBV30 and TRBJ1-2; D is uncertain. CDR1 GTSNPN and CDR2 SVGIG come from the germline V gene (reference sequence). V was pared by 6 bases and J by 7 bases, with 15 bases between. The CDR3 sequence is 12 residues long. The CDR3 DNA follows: TGTGCCTGCCCCGGGTTACGCCGTGGCTACACCTTC. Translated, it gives CACPGLRRGYTF.

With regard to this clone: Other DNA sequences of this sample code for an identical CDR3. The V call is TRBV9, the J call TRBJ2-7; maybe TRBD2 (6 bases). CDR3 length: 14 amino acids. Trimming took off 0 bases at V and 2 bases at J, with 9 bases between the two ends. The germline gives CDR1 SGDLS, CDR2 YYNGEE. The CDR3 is CASSVGGGPYEQYF. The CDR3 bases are TGTGCCAGCAGCGTAGGGGGAGGTCCCTACGAGCAGTACTTC.

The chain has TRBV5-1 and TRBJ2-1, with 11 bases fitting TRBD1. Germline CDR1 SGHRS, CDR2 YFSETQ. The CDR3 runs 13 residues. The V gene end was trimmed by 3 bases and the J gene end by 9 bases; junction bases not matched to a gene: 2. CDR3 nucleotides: TGCGCCAGCAGCTGGGGACAGGGGGGTGAGCAGTTCTTC. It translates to CASSWGQGGEQFF.

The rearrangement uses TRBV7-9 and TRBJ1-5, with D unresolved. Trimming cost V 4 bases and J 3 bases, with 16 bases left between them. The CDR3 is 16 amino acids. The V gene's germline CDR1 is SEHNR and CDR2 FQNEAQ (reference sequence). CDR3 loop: CASSSAGFVNNQPQHF. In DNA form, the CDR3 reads TGTGCCAGCAGCTCCGCGGGTTTTGTAAACAATCAGCCCCAGCATTTT.

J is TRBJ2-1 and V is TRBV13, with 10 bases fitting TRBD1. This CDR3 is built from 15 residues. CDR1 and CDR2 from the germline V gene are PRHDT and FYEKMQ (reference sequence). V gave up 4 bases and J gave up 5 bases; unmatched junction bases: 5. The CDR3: CASSYAGTGDNEQFF. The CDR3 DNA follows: TGTGCCAGCAGCTATGCCGGGACAGGGGACAATGAGCAGTTCTTC. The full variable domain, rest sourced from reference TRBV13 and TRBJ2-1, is AAGVIQSPRHLIKEKRETATLKCYPIPRHDTVYWYQQGPGQDPQFLISFYEKMQSDKGSIPDRFSAQQFSDYHSELNMSSLELGDSALYFCASSYAGTGDNEQFFGPGTRLTVL.

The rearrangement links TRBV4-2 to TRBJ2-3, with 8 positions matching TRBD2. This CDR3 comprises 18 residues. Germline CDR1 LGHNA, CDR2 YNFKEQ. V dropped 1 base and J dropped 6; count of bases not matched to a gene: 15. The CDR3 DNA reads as TGTGCCAGCAGCCAAGGGTTTCTGCGGGGGGCCTCACCGGATACGCAGTATTTT. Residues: CASSQGFLRGASPDTQYF.

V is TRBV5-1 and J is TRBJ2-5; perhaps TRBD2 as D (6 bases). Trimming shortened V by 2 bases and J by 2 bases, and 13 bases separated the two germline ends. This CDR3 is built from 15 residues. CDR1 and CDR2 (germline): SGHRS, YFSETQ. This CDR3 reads CASSLIPGRQETQYF. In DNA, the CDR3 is TGCGCCAGCAGCTTAATCCCGGGGAGGCAAGAGACCCAGTACTTC.

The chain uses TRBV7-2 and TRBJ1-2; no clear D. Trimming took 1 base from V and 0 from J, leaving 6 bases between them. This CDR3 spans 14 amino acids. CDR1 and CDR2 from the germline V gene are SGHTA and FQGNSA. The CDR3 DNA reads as TGTGCCAGCAGCTTAGGGTTGGCTAACTATGGCTACACCTTC. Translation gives CASSLGLANYGYTF. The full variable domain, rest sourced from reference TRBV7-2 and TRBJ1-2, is GAGVSQSPSNKVTEKGKDVELRCDPISGHTALYWYRQSLGQGLEFLIYFQGNSAPDKSGLPSDRFSAERTGGSVSTLTIQRTQQEDSAVYLCASSLGLANYGYTFGSGTRLTVV.

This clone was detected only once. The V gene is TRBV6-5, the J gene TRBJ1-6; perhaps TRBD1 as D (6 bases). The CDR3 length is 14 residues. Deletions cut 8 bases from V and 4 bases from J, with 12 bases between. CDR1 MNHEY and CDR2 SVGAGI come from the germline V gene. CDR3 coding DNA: TGTGCCAGCCTCGGACAGCCTTATAATTCACCCCTCCACTTT. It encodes CASLGQPYNSPLHF.

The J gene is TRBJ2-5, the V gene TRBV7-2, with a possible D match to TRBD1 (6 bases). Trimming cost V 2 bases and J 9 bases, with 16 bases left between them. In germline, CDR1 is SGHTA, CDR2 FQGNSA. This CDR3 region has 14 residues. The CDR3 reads CASSLSPGEGSQYF. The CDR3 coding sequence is TGTGCCAGCAGCTTATCGCCAGGGGAAGGATCCCAGTACTTC. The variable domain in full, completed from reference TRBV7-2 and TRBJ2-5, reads GAGVSQSPSNKVTEKGKDVELRCDPISGHTALYWYRQSLGQGLEFLIYFQGNSAPDKSGLPSDRFSAERTGGSVSTLTIQRTQQEDSAVYLCASSLSPGEGSQYFGPGTRLLVL.

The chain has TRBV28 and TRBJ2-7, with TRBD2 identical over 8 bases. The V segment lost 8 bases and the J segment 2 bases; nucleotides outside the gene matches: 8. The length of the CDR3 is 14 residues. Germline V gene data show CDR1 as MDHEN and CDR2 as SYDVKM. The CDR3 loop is CASGRVAGPYEQYF. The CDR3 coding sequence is TGTGCCAGCGGCCGGGTAGCGGGACCCTACGAGCAGTACTTC.

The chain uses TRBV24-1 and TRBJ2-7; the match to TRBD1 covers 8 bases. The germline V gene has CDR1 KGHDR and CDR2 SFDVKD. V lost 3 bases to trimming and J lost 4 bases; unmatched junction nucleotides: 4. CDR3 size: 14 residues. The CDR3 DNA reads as TGTGCCACCAGTGATAGGACAGGGCGGTACGAGCAGTACTTC. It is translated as CATSDRTGRYEQYF.

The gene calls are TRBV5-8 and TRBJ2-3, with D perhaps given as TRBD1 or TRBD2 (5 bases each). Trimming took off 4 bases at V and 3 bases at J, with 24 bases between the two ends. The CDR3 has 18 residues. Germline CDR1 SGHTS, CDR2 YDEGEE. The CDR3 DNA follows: TGTGCCAGCAGCCGTACCCGGGGTAGAACCACAGGTACAGATACGCAGTATTTT. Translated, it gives CASSRTRGRTTGTDTQYF.

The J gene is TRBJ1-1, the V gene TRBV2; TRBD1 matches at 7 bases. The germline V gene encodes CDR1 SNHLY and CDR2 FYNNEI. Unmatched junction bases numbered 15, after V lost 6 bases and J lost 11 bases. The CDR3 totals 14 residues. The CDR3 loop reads CASRPGTASVDAFF. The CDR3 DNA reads TGTGCCAGCAGGCCCGGGACAGCCTCGGTCGATGCTTTCTTT. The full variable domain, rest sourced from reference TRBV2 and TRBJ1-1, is EPEVTQTPSHQVTQMGQEVILRCVPISNHLYFYWYRQILGQKVEFLVSFYNNEISEKSEIFDDQFSVERPDGSNFTLKIRSTKLEDSAMYFCASRPGTASVDAFFGQGTRLTVV.

The CDR3 bases are TGTGCCAGCTCACCGGCGGGACGGGCTAGCGGAAGTGAGCAGTTCTTC. It yields the protein CASSPAGRASGSEQFF. J is TRBJ2-1 and V is TRBV18, with 7 bases identical to TRBD2. Germline V gene data show CDR1 as KGHSH and CDR2 as LQKENI. CDR3 length equals 16 residues. V trimming: 3 bases; J trimming: 9 bases; junction bases outside the gene matches: 14.

CDR3 residues: CASSLDLNSNQPQHF. CDR3 bases: TGTGCCAGCAGCCTGGACTTGAATAGCAATCAGCCCCAGCATTTT. The V call is TRBV7-2, the J call TRBJ1-5; no clear D. Germline-derived CDR1 and CDR2 are SGHTA and FQGNSA. Trimming pared 5 bases from V and 0 bases from J, leaving 11 bases between. The CDR3 has 15 amino acids.

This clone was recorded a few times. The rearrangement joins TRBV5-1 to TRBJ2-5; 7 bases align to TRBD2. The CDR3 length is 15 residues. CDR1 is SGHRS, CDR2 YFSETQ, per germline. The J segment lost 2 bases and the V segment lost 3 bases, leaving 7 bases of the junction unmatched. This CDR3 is CASSSGWGGQETQYF. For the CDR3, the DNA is TGCGCCAGCAGCTCTGGATGGGGGGGACAAGAGACCCAGTACTTC.